This T cell receptor (beta chain) is drawn from a study of control samples from healthy donors and cancer patients. This clone has only one observation. Only in-frame clones appear in the TCRdb table, and some are missing; sequencing was by immunoSEQ multiplex PCR. The sample includes around 20,000 clones, around 80% of them seen just once. This CDR3 comprises 14 residues. Trimming stripped 5 bases from V and 3 bases from J, with 13 bases between. CDR1 is SNHLY, CDR2 FYNNEI, per germline. The sample comprised PBMCs. The chain recombines TRBV2 with TRBJ1-2; D not resolved. The source of this sequence is a man older than 75 with head and neck cancer. Here the CDR3 reads CASSTAGRYYGYTF. The CDR3 DNA sequence: TGTGCCAGCAGTACCGCTGGGAGGTACTATGGCTACACCTTC.